This record covers a single T cell receptor beta chain. This clone has more than one count but fewer than ten. Its antigen is not yet known. The sample holds no much larger clone one base away, and base qualities are not on file. The method was the immunoSEQ multiplex PCR assay. The multiplex PCR relied on a mix of 60 forward primers for TCR Vbeta segments and 13 reverse primers for TCR Jbeta segments. A multiplex PCR assay on genomic DNA amplified the CDR3 region of rearranged TCR beta genes. On the Illumina HiSeq System, the amplified TCR beta libraries were sequenced as 87-base-pair reads. Regarding the original processing steps: In a later analysis, tens of millions of unique TCR beta chains were counted across the 650 to 750 repertoires, and approximately 11 million of these chains were shared by at least two donors. A nearest-neighbor algorithm error-corrected the raw reads and collapsed the reads into unique sequences, merging closely related sequences to remove PCR and sequencing errors. CDR3 sequences were aligned to IMGT reference sequences to assign V, D and J gene segments. For a sequence to be retained, a match of at least six nucleotides to both a V gene segment and a J gene segment was required. Rearrangements were called productive when the CDR3 lacked stop codons and stayed in frame with V and J; all others were non-productive. CDR3 was defined by IMGT convention, running from the second conserved V-encoded cysteine to the conserved J-encoded phenylalanine. The earlier analysis of about 560 of the donors excluded any sequence lacking an unambiguous match to a single V gene segment. In an earlier analysis of 587 of the donors, a V segment was called functional when productive rearrangements were above 56.7%, and segregating when the standard deviation between donors exceeded 5%. A statistical classification framework was built to diagnose cytomegalovirus status from the catalog of TCR beta chain sequences. V and J gene assignment, in a later analysis, came from comparing TCR nucleotide sequences with IMGT/GENE-DB human TR gene sequences. The TCRdist pipeline was used in a later analysis to assign CDR3 sequences and most-parsimonious VDJ recombination scenarios. In a later analysis, each TCR beta chain was defined by its CDR3 amino acid sequence together with its V-gene family, and reads without a unique V-gene family were excluded. In a later analysis, 500 to 650 highly shared, low-generation-probability nucleotide sequences were removed to address suspected cross-contamination and a sequencing artifact. For each public chain, a later analysis derived a clonal expansion index from normalized ranks of inferred template counts within each repertoire. In a later analysis, generation probabilities were computed using a VDJ recombination model fitted to out-of-frame rearrangements, and the results were checked against IGoR. In a later analysis, hypergeometric tests were used to score TCR-TCR, TCR-HLA and TCR-CMV co-occurrence, with a repertoire-size bias correction applied to TCR pairs. To estimate false discovery rates, a later analysis permuted the HLA or CMV assignments 20 times. A later analysis grouped co-occurring TCRs with DBSCAN, adding TCRdist sequence similarity when clustering within HLA-allele-positive subsets. Co-occurrence clustering excluded repertoires with fewer than 30,000 or more than 120,000 public chains, plus five with anomalous nucleotide sharing. TCRdb mirrors the immuneACCESS table, restricted to in-frame sequences. Some clones are absent from its copies; in checked studies, under half trace to an unresolved V gene, and the reason for the others is unknown. For V, J and clone size, that table is used; D and trimming come from the DNA. This sample holds roughly 100,000 clones; approximately 82% were observed only once. The top ten clonotypes cover approximately 2.8% of the sample.

The sample is drawn from a study of cytomegalovirus exposure and HLA in healthy donors (TCRdb year 2017). Background for the entire study: According to an earlier analysis of a few hundred of the donors, about 179 million T cells yielded some 120 million unique TCR beta sequences and less than 300 Gb of sequence data. In a later genetic analysis, genome-wide SNP genotypes for 398 of the 666 donors were used, and that subset was treated as a discovery cohort. The T cell repertoires of some 670 subjects were profiled by immunosequencing and related to cytomegalovirus serostatus. A later analysis re-analyzed previously published TCR beta repertoires from roughly 600 donors and added high-resolution HLA genotyping to study TCR occurrence patterns. Among roughly 370 genotyped donors of the cohort, an average of approximately 240,000 unique TCR beta nucleotide sequences were sequenced per donor, roughly a sixth of them non-productive. To predict cytomegalovirus infection status, the study brought together high-throughput TCR immunosequencing, statistical association of individual TCRs with disease status, and machine learning. The study aimed to test whether signatures of past pathogen exposure could be identified by cataloging public T cell receptors. HLA typing covered class I and class II loci at four-digit resolution. Typing coverage differed by locus: A, B, C, DRB1 and DQB1 were typed in roughly 620-630 donors, DQA1 in 500 to 550, DPA1 in 600 to 610, and DPB1 in about 450. In an earlier analysis of 500 to 650 of the donors, high-throughput TCR beta sequencing was used to judge whether each TCR beta V gene segment behaved as functional or pseudogenic. Among the approximately 400 genotyped donors, 81% belonged to the genetic ancestry cluster associated with self-reported Caucasian donors. The later analysis used no new phenotypic data to find candidate immune exposures, relying instead on TCR beta sequences and their occurrence across donors. Roughly 300 gigabases of sequencing data and tens of millions of unique TCR sequences were included in an early release covering several hundred HLA-typed donors. Besides the first cohort of 500 to 700 subjects, a separate validation cohort made up of 120 different subjects was used. Donor age, sex, ethnicity and CMV serostatus were compiled alongside the repertoire data. Four to six DR-DQ haplotypes were handled as single units for association and clustering, since linkage in the cohort was strong. Every discovery cohort repertoire had been produced on one sequencing platform. Overall study results and their limits: The authors suggested that the approach could potentially be extended to other disease states and immunological phenotypes. Some IMGT-functional V segments, including TRBV6-2 and TRBV6-3, could not be distinguished by the 87-base-pair reads and were therefore excluded. Because HLA typing was unavailable for some donors at each locus, only the typed subset was used in association tests. Sequencing depth was assumed to be roughly uniform across donors in the presence/absence analyses, though that assumption may not hold. A cluster of highly shared sequence variants was judged likely to represent a technical artifact of the sequencing pipeline. Strong co-occurrence of HLA alleles, especially DR and DQ, made assigning TCR associations to individual alleles difficult. According to a later genetic analysis, donors in an Asian-associated ancestry cluster had fewer N-insertions in productive TCRs than the roughly 700-donor mean. In vitro tests confirmed that three of the cytomegalovirus-associated TCR beta chains recognize cytomegalovirus antigens. The earlier analysis of some 540 of the donors excluded 15 to 20 rarely observed V segments, including chromosome 9 orphons, because counts were too low. In this cohort, only TCR beta chains were sequenced, and detectable features were limited by the absence of alpha or paired-chain data. Most TCR sequences were seen in very few donors, while some public TCRs were found in many individuals. A further reported finding was that TCR beta sequences accurately predicted the HLA-A and HLA-B alleles for most subjects in the first cohort. In a later analysis, HLA-associated TCR beta chains were found to be more clonally expanded and to have lower generation probabilities than equally common non-associated chains. A later genetic analysis associated a missense DCLRE1C variant with V-gene and J-gene trimming of TCR beta chains, and an independent cohort replicated the association. For the cohort, immune exposure information was limited to CMV serostatus. Linkage disequilibrium might explain the correlated functional status among segregating V segments, but an unknown experimental factor could not be excluded. Cytomegalovirus status was reported to be diagnosed by the classifier with high specificity and sensitivity in both the original and validation cohorts. In a later analysis, several top co-occurrence clusters were reported to appear linked to parvovirus B19, influenza, CMV and Epstein-Barr virus. In a later analysis, most CMV-associated TCR beta chains were found to appear HLA-restricted, with HLA associations seemingly driven largely by CMV exposure. Specific HLA alleles were associated with 16,951 TCR beta sequences at a false discovery rate of 0.05 in a later analysis. A total of fewer than 200 TCR beta chains were listed by the study as associated with cytomegalovirus. In a later analysis, TCR association rates were found to vary across HLA loci, with the most associated TCRs seen for DRB1 alleles and the fewest for HLA-C alleles. In an earlier analysis of 450 to 750 of the donors, most TCR beta V segments appeared in productive rearrangements about 87% or about 30% of the time, broadly matching IMGT annotations.

The cysteine opens and the phenylalanine closes a CDR3 of 15 amino acids. Left in the record is the CDR3 DNA by itself, 45 bases read in frame from the first base. CDR1 and CDR2, looked up from the germline V gene, are MNHNS and SASEGT. V is shortened by 1 base, J by 6 bases, and the region joining them spans 12 bases. In total, over 600 healthy bone marrow donors made up the cohort. All cohort members were sampled while nominally healthy, although unrecorded immune exposures were likely present. The donor was CMV seronegative and was included in the group of a few hundred seronegative cohort members. Each donor provided a peripheral blood sample, and peripheral blood mononuclear cells were used for TCR beta sequencing. Genomic DNA was extracted from the blood cell samples with the Qiagen DNeasy Blood Extraction Kit.

The clonotype comes from a man aged 40-55 years in good health and CMV-seronegative. The sample consisted of PBMCs. The chain joins TRBV6-1 to TRBJ1-4; possibly the D gene is TRBD1, per 5 matching bases. The DNA sequence reads TGTGCCAGCAGTGAAGGCGGGACTTGGGATGAAAAACTGTTTTTT. It codes for CASSEGGTWDEKLFF.